The 4 T cell receptor beta chains below all came from one sample that was sequenced in a study of control samples from healthy donors and cancer patients. The table came from immunoSEQ multiplex PCR; TCRdb's copy has only in-frame clones and leaves some out. The table includes about 59,000 clones, more than 85% detected once. The sequenced sample was PBMCs. The receptor source for this set is a man aged 40-49 years with colorectal cancer.

This clone appeared a few times. The rearrangement links TRBV19 to TRBJ1-2, with D hard to call. The CDR3 contains 15 residues. With 2 bases removed from V and 8 bases from J, the gap between germline ends came to 18 bases. Germline V CDR1 and CDR2: LNHDA, SQIVND (reference sequence). The CDR3 region is CASSIRSERGLGYTF. The DNA of the CDR3 is TGTGCCAGTAGTATACGCTCCGAACGGGGTTTAGGCTACACCTTC.

The chain recombines TRBV6-2 or TRBV6-3 with TRBJ2-7, with D perhaps TRBD2 (5 bases). CDR3 length: 14 amino acids. The germline V gene encodes CDR1 MNHEY and CDR2 SVGEGT. With 6 bases removed from V and 1 base from J, the gap between germline ends came to 13 bases. CDR3 loop: CASSPYEGSYEQYF. The CDR3 nucleotides read TGTGCCAGCAGCCCGTATGAGGGATCCTACGAGCAGTACTTC.

V and J are TRBV10-2 and TRBJ2-5; 12 nucleotides agree with TRBD2. This CDR3 has 15 residues. Trimming at V came to 6 bases and at J to 4 bases, leaving 6 bases not matched to a gene. Per germline, CDR1 WSHSY and CDR2 SAAADI. This CDR3 is CASRASGGAVETQYF. The CDR3 DNA reads as TGCGCCAGCAGAGCTAGCGGGGGGGCCGTAGAGACCCAGTACTTC.

The V gene is TRBV5-1, the J gene TRBJ2-7; possibly TRBD2 for D (6 bases). This CDR3 spans 13 amino acids. Per germline, CDR1 SGHRS and CDR2 YFSETQ. V dropped 2 bases and J dropped 5 bases, with 11 bases sitting between them. In DNA form, the CDR3 reads TGCGCCAGCAGCTTTTACGGGGGTAACGAGCAGTACTTC. Encoded protein: CASSFYGGNEQYF.